Listed below are T cell receptor beta chains from one sample, sequenced in a study of blood T cell repertoires in COVID-19. Sequencing was performed with immunoSEQ multiplex PCR; in TCRdb, only in-frame clones are kept and a portion is missing. The sample has some 210,000 clones, around 80% seen once. Input material: peripheral blood. All receptors derive from a woman in her thirties or forties with acute or convalescent COVID-19. Both conserved end residues are part of each CDR3. Each record gives: clone size, J gene, D gene, V gene, CDR3 protein, CDR3 DNA. The D gene is left open where the match is weak. The listing skips clone size in some rows; elsewhere it reads once, few, many or a size class.

clone_size: NA
j_call: TRBJ1-3
d_call: NA
v_call: TRBV12-3/TRBV12-4
cdr3_aa: CASSLSSGNTIYF
cdr3_nt: TGTGCCAGCAGTCTCAGCTCTGGAAACACCATATATTTT

clone_size: NA
j_call: TRBJ2-1
d_call: TRBD2
v_call: TRBV15
cdr3_aa: CATSRGTSGANEQFF
cdr3_nt: TGTGCCACCAGCAGAGGGACTAGCGGGGCGAATGAGCAGTTCTTC

clone_size: NA
j_call: TRBJ2-3
d_call: NA
v_call: TRBV12-3/TRBV12-4
cdr3_aa: CASSNLLRAAQYF
cdr3_nt: TGTGCCAGCAGCAACCTTCTCAGGGCAGCGCAGTATTTT

clone_size: few
j_call: TRBJ1-1
d_call: NA
v_call: TRBV3-1/TRBV3-2
cdr3_aa: CASSSRGNTEAFF
cdr3_nt: TGTGCCAGCAGCTCCAGGGGGAACACTGAAGCTTTCTTT

clone_size: NA
j_call: TRBJ1-1
d_call: TRBD1
v_call: TRBV27
cdr3_aa: CASIIGQGGTEAFF
cdr3_nt: TGTGCCAGCATCATAGGACAGGGAGGAACTGAAGCTTTCTTT

clone_size: NA
j_call: TRBJ2-7
d_call: TRBD1
v_call: TRBV7-8
cdr3_aa: CASLRPGTGDNEQYF
cdr3_nt: TGTGCCAGCCTTCGGCCCGGGACAGGGGATAACGAGCAGTACTTC

clone_size: NA
j_call: TRBJ2-1
d_call: TRBD2
v_call: TRBV4-3
cdr3_aa: CASSQDREGGRPVREQFF
cdr3_nt: TGCGCCAGCAGCCAAGATCGGGAGGGAGGCCGGCCGGTTAGGGAGCAGTTCTTC

clone_size: NA
j_call: TRBJ2-3
d_call: NA
v_call: TRBV6-2/TRBV6-3
cdr3_aa: CASSHPWGRPSTDTQYF
cdr3_nt: TGTGCCAGCAGTCACCCCTGGGGGAGGCCTAGCACAGATACGCAGTATTTT

clone_size: NA
j_call: TRBJ2-3
d_call: NA
v_call: TRBV5-4
cdr3_aa: CASSLVWETDTQYF
cdr3_nt: TGTGCCAGCAGCTTGGTTTGGGAGACAGATACGCAGTATTTT

clone_size: NA
j_call: TRBJ2-1
d_call: TRBD2
v_call: TRBV5-6
cdr3_aa: CASSLSPRAGPYNEQFF
cdr3_nt: TGTGCCAGCAGCTTGTCGCCAAGAGCGGGACCCTACAATGAGCAGTTCTTC

clone_size: NA
j_call: TRBJ2-7
d_call: NA
v_call: TRBV3-1/TRBV3-2
cdr3_aa: CASSPTYREGYEQYF
cdr3_nt: TGTGCCAGCAGCCCAACCTACAGGGAGGGCTACGAGCAGTACTTC

clone_size: NA
j_call: TRBJ1-1
d_call: TRBD1
v_call: TRBV6-5
cdr3_aa: CASSHSRTGGTEAFF
cdr3_nt: TGTGCCAGCAGTCACTCTCGGACAGGTGGCACTGAAGCTTTCTTT

clone_size: NA
j_call: TRBJ1-6
d_call: NA
v_call: TRBV7-6
cdr3_aa: CASSLRGEGNSPLHF
cdr3_nt: TGTGCCAGCAGCCTCAGGGGTGAGGGAAATTCACCCCTCCACTTT

clone_size: many
j_call: TRBJ2-7
d_call: TRBD1
v_call: TRBV2
cdr3_aa: CASSGTGSYEQYF
cdr3_nt: TGTGCCAGCAGTGGGACAGGATCCTACGAGCAGTACTTC